This T cell receptor beta chain was sequenced during a study of blood T cell repertoires in COVID-19. Everyone who took part was 18 to 89 years old, and they came from 24 US areas. Clinical histories supplied by participants themselves formed the basis of cohort assignment. The method was immunoSEQ multiplex PCR; TCRdb's version includes in-frame clones alone and lacks a portion of them. The data contain approximately 270,000 clones, about nine tenths of them seen just once; the ten biggest clones take up over 1.5%. This CDR3 is 14 amino acids long. The germline CDR1 and CDR2 sequences are SGDLS and YYNGEE. The germline V and J ends were trimmed by 0 bases and 4 bases, with 10 bases remaining between them.

The sample taken for sequencing was PBMCs or T cells enriched from blood (not recorded which). This TCR was recovered from a man in his forties or fifties who had recovered from COVID-19. The chain joins TRBV9 to TRBJ1-2; D is possibly TRBD1 (5 bases). The CDR3 reads CASSVDVGPYGYTF. The CDR3 nucleotides read TGTGCCAGCAGCGTAGATGTGGGGCCCTATGGCTACACCTTC.